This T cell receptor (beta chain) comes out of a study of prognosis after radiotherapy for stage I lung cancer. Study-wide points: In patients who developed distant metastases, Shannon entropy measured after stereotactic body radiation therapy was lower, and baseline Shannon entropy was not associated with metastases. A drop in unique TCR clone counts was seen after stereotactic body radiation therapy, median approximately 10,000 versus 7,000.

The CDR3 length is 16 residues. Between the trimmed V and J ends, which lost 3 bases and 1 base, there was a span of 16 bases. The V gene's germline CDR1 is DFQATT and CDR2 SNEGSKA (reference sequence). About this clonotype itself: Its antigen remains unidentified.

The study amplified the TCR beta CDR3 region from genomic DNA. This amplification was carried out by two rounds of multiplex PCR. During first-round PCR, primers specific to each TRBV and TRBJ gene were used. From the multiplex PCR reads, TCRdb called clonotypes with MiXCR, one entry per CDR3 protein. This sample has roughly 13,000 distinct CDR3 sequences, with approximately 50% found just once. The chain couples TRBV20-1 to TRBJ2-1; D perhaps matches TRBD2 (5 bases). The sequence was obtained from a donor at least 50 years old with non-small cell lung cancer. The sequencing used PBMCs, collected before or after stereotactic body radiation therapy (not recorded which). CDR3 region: CSASGVEAVSYNEQFF. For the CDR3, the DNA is TGCAGTGCTAGTGGGGTGGAAGCGGTGTCCTACAATGAGCAGTTCTTC.